A single sample is the source of the 29 T cell receptor beta chains below, sequenced in a study of T cell responses to AZD1222 COVID-19 vaccine. The table came from immunoSEQ multiplex PCR; TCRdb's copy has only in-frame clones and leaves some out. Of 54,000 or so clones listed, 80% are singletons. This sample comprised peripheral blood, obtained 28 days after the second AZD1222 dose. The receptors shown here come from an adult who received the AZD1222 COVID-19 vaccine.

The CDR3 loop is CASTPEADTGANVLTF. For the CDR3, the DNA is TGTGCCAGCACCCCGGAGGCTGACACTGGGGCCAACGTCCTGACTTTC. J is TRBJ2-6 and V is TRBV27; D possibly corresponds to TRBD2 (5 bases). The V end was cut by 7 bases, the J end by 2 bases, with 15 bases between. Germline V lookup: CDR1 MNHEY, CDR2 SMNVEV (reference sequence). The CDR3 extends over 16 amino acids.

The chain carries TRBV6-5 and TRBJ2-1; D gene ambiguous. The V end was cut by 2 bases, the J end by 3 bases, with 8 bases between. Germline V gives CDR1 MNHEY, CDR2 SVGAGI. The CDR3 covers 14 residues. The CDR3 sequence is CASSYGNSYNEQFF. CDR3 DNA sequence: TGTGCCAGCAGTTACGGGAACAGCTACAATGAGCAGTTCTTC.

The V call is TRBV4-2, the J call TRBJ1-1; 12 bases map to TRBD1. The V gene's germline CDR1 is LGHNA and CDR2 YNFKEQ. Germline trimming cut 2 bases from V and 5 bases from J; bases unmatched to any gene: 9. There are 17 residues in the CDR3. CDR3 residues: CASSQPGTGGDRTEAFF. CDR3 in DNA: TGTGCCAGCAGCCAACCCGGGACAGGGGGCGATCGGACTGAAGCTTTCTTT.

The V gene is TRBV6-6, the J gene TRBJ2-7; D is perhaps TRBD1 or TRBD2 (5 bases each). Germline CDR1 and CDR2: MNHNY and SVGAGI (reference sequence). V shed 5 bases and J shed 2 bases, with 19 bases lying between them. This CDR3 is 16 amino acids long. The CDR3 here is CASSLLSARGPYEQYF. The CDR3 DNA reads TGTGCCAGCAGTCTTCTGTCGGCCCGGGGCCCCTACGAGCAGTACTTC.

This clone has only one observation. The chain uses TRBV11-3 and TRBJ2-1, with D perhaps TRBD1 or TRBD2 (5 bases each). CDR3 length: 18 residues. The V and J ends lost 0 bases and 6 bases respectively, with 21 bases between them. CDR1 and CDR2 from the germline V gene are SGHNT and YENEEA. The DNA for the CDR3 is TGTGCCAGCAGCTTAGATCAGGGTGGGAGCGGCCATCCCAATGAGCAGTTCTTC. Protein sequence: CASSLDQGGSGHPNEQFF.

The chain links TRBV28 to TRBJ1-4; possibly TRBD1 for D (5 bases). V lost 1 base and J lost 3, with 9 bases in between. Germline CDR1 and CDR2: MDHEN and SYDVKM. The CDR3 runs 15 residues. The CDR3 protein is CASSLSPGPNEKLFF. The CDR3, as DNA: TGTGCCAGCAGTTTATCTCCAGGGCCTAATGAAAAACTGTTTTTT.

V is TRBV7-2 and J is TRBJ1-1, with D perhaps matching TRBD1 (5 bases). CDR3 length: 14 residues. V lost 5 bases to trimming and J lost 11 bases, with 21 bases between them. Germline CDR1 reads SGHTA; CDR2 reads FQGNSA. CDR3 amino acids: CASSPTFGASRAFF. CDR3 coding DNA: TGTGCCAGCAGCCCGACCTTTGGGGCCTCTAGGGCTTTCTTT.

This chain connects TRBV4-1 to TRBJ1-1, with TRBD1 matching over 7 bases. J lost 5 bases, V lost 4 bases, and 4 bases had no gene match. Germline V gene lookup returns CDR1 MGHRA and CDR2 YSYEKL. This CDR3 has 13 residues. CDR3 sequence reads: CASSRDRETEAFF. In nucleotides, the CDR3 is TGCGCCAGCAGCCGAGACAGGGAAACTGAAGCTTTCTTT.

The chain combines TRBV5-1 with TRBJ1-5, with 10 positions matching TRBD1. Per germline, CDR1 SGHRS and CDR2 YFSETQ. CDR3 length: 14 residues. The trim removed 4 bases at V and 4 bases at J, leaving 2 bases unmatched. CDR3 amino acids: CASSAGQGNQPQHF. Here the CDR3 DNA reads TGCGCCAGCAGCGCGGGACAGGGGAATCAGCCCCAGCATTTT.

The V call is TRBV29-1, the J call TRBJ2-1, with TRBD1 matching over 9 bases. Germline V gives CDR1 SQVTM, CDR2 ANQGSEA. V dropped 6 bases and J dropped 5; count of bases not matched to a gene: 5. The CDR3 totals 13 residues. CDR3 nucleotides: TGCAGCGTGGGGCGGACAGGGGACAATGAGCAGTTCTTC. Its translation is CSVGRTGDNEQFF.

V usage is TRBV10-3 and J usage is TRBJ1-6; D not resolved. V lost 4 bases to trimming and J lost 5 bases, with 9 bases between them. CDR1 and CDR2 from the germline V gene are ENHRY and SYGVKD. The CDR3 has 14 residues. This CDR3 is CAISGQDNNSPLHF. Here the CDR3 DNA reads TGTGCCATCAGTGGGCAGGATAATAATTCACCCCTCCACTTT.

To note about this clone: The identical CDR3 is also encoded by other nucleotide sequences in the sample. The chain couples TRBV27 to TRBJ1-4; a possible D gene is TRBD1 (6 bases). Trimming took 2 bases from V and 7 from J, leaving 11 bases between them. The CDR3 is made up of 14 amino acids. In germline, CDR1 is MNHEY, CDR2 SMNVEV (reference sequence). This CDR3 reads CASSLRGGGEKLFF. The CDR3, as DNA: TGTGCCAGCAGTTTAAGGGGGGGCGGTGAAAAACTGTTTTTT.

CDR3 sequence: CASSLGQGGPGELFF. The CDR3 coding sequence is TGCGCCAGCAGCCTTGGACAGGGTGGTCCCGGGGAGCTGTTTTTT. V and J are TRBV5-1 and TRBJ2-2; 8 bases align to TRBD1. Germline CDR1 SGHRS, CDR2 YFSETQ. J lost 6 bases, V lost 4 bases, and 8 bases had no gene match. This CDR3 is built from 15 residues.

This clone occurred once. The J gene is TRBJ2-1, the V gene TRBV28; D gene unclear. The CDR3 runs to 16 residues. Trimming stripped 2 bases from V and 4 bases from J, with 15 bases between. The germline V gene has CDR1 MDHEN and CDR2 SYDVKM. The CDR3 region is CASSLGLHRRYNEQFF. In DNA, the CDR3 is TGTGCCAGCAGTTTAGGTCTGCACAGACGGTACAATGAGCAGTTCTTC. Combining the CDR3 with reference TRBV28 and TRBJ2-1 gives the whole variable domain DVKVTQSSRYLVKRTGEKVFLECVQDMDHENMFWYRQDPGLGLRLIYFSYDVKMKEKGDIPEGYSVSREKKERFSLILESASTNQTSMYLCASSLGLHRRYNEQFFGPGTRLTVL.

The chain is built from TRBV5-1 and TRBJ1-4; D is possibly TRBD1 (5 bases). The ends were cut back, 4 bases at V and 0 bases at J, with 10 bases in the middle. The CDR3 totals 15 residues. Germline CDR1 SGHRS, CDR2 YFSETQ. CDR3 in amino acids: CASSRGFATNEKLFF. CDR3 DNA sequence: TGCGCCAGCAGCCGGGGCTTTGCAACTAATGAAAAACTGTTTTTT.

J is TRBJ1-4 and V is TRBV19; D is undetermined. V was shortened by 6 bases and J by 2 bases, with 13 bases between the two germline ends. Germline lookup yields CDR1 LNHDA and CDR2 SQIVND (reference sequence). The CDR3 extends over 15 amino acids. The DNA for the CDR3 is TGTGCCAGTAGCACAATCACGGCGACTAATGAAAAACTGTTTTTT. Amino acids: CASSTITATNEKLFF.

This clone appeared once. The chain combines TRBV6-5 with TRBJ1-5, with D possibly TRBD1 on 5 matching bases. The germline CDR1 and CDR2 sequences are MNHEY and SVGAGI. V gave up 6 bases and J gave up 3 bases, with 12 bases separating them. CDR3 size: 14 residues. DNA for the CDR3: TGTGCCAGCAGACCAGGGCAGGACAATCAGCCCCAGCATTTT. This translates into CASRPGQDNQPQHF.

CDR3 sequence: CASSEGTGYYGYTF. DNA of the CDR3: TGTGCCAGCAGTGAAGGGACAGGGTACTATGGCTACACCTTC. The gene calls are TRBV6-1 and TRBJ1-2, with 8 bases identical to TRBD1. V lost 1 base, J lost 3 bases, and 1 base stayed unmatched. The length of the CDR3 is 14 residues. Germline V gene sequence: CDR1 MNHNS, CDR2 SASEGT.

The chain carries TRBV7-2 and TRBJ2-2, with 8 nucleotides matching TRBD2. Per the germline V gene, CDR1 is SGHTA and CDR2 is FQGNSA. After removal of 0 bases from V and 4 bases from J, the junction contained 4 bases not matched to a gene. The CDR3 has 16 residues. CDR3 amino acids: CASSLASGAPTGELFF. The CDR3 nucleotides read TGTGCCAGCAGCTTAGCTAGCGGGGCCCCCACCGGGGAGCTGTTTTTT.

The V and J genes are TRBV11-2 and TRBJ2-2, with 9 bases fitting TRBD1. Trimming cost V 5 bases and J 5 bases; bases outside gene matches: 6. The germline CDR1 and CDR2 sequences are SGHAT and FQNNGV. The CDR3 loop spans 15 amino acids. The CDR3 is CASSPGTGRTGELFF. The DNA of the CDR3 is TGTGCCAGCAGCCCCGGGACAGGGAGGACCGGGGAGCTGTTTTTT.

V is TRBV3-1 (or the pseudogene TRBV3-2) and J is TRBJ1-3; no reliable D call. Germline V gives CDR1 LGHDT, CDR2 YNNKEL (reference sequence). Between the trimmed V and J ends, which lost 5 bases and 3 bases, there was a span of 8 bases. CDR3 length: 13 amino acids. For the CDR3, the DNA is TGTGCCAGCAGCGACGCCAGTGGAAACACCATATATTTT. It codes for CASSDASGNTIYF.

The table lists this clone with a few counts. The chain employs TRBV10-3 and TRBJ1-3; D is perhaps TRBD1 (5 bases). The CDR3 is 15 residues long. The ends were cut back, 3 bases at V and 0 bases at J, with 9 bases in the middle. Germline CDR1 is ENHRY and CDR2 is SYGVKD. In DNA form, the CDR3 reads TGTGCCATCAGTGACCCGACAGCCTCTGGAAACACCATATATTTT. Translation: CAISDPTASGNTIYF.

V and J are TRBV19 and TRBJ1-1; 7 bases are shared with TRBD1. Germline V gives CDR1 LNHDA, CDR2 SQIVND (reference sequence). The CDR3 is made up of 16 amino acids. Trimming cost V 9 bases and J 4 bases; bases outside gene matches: 17. Here the CDR3 reads CASTTHNRGTGTEAFF. The CDR3 nucleotides are TGTGCCAGCACTACCCATAACAGGGGTACAGGCACTGAAGCTTTCTTT.

The J gene is TRBJ1-6, the V gene TRBV19, with 7 bases matching TRBD1. From germline, CDR1 is LNHDA and CDR2 SQIVND (reference sequence). V was clipped by 2 bases and J by 8 bases; unmatched bases: 3. CDR3 length: 14 residues. CDR3 sequence: CASSIRGRDSPLHF. The CDR3 DNA follows: TGTGCCAGTAGTATAAGGGGGCGCGATTCACCCCTCCACTTT.

This sequence joins TRBV7-2 and TRBJ1-5, with no clear D. Germline values: CDR1 SGHTA, CDR2 FQGNSA. V gave up 3 bases and J gave up 2 bases, with 14 bases separating them. This CDR3 spans 16 amino acids. The CDR3, as DNA: TGTGCCAGCAGCTTGGACGGCACAACCGGCAATCAGCCCCAGCATTTT. Protein: CASSLDGTTGNQPQHF.

The V and J genes are TRBV27 and TRBJ1-5, with 12 positions matching TRBD1. CDR1 and CDR2 (germline): MNHEY, SMNVEV (reference sequence). The CDR3 extends over 14 amino acids. V trimming: 6 bases; J trimming: 6 bases; junction bases outside the gene matches: 3. CDR3: CASRGTGGVQPQHF. In nucleotides, the CDR3 is TGTGCCAGCAGGGGGACAGGGGGCGTTCAGCCCCAGCATTTT.

This chain joins TRBV29-1 and TRBJ2-5, with 12 bases lining up with TRBD2. V gave up 7 bases and J gave up 3 bases; unmatched junction bases: 6. Germline CDR1 SQVTM, CDR2 ANQGSEA. CDR3 length equals 14 residues. The CDR3 coding sequence is TGCAGCGCCGTAAGACTAGCGGGAGAAGAGACCCAGTACTTC. It yields the protein CSAVRLAGEETQYF.

The genes are TRBV13 and TRBJ1-2; a possible D gene is TRBD1 (6 bases). In germline, CDR1 is PRHDT, CDR2 FYEKMQ (reference sequence). Trimming left V 5 bases short and J 1 base short, with 14 bases between. The CDR3 totals 15 residues. CDR3 DNA sequence: TGTGCCAGCAGCCAGACAGGAGGGCATAACTATGGCTACACCTTC. It yields the protein CASSQTGGHNYGYTF.

The chain carries TRBV27 and TRBJ2-1; D is unresolved. Trimming removed 7 bases at V and 6 bases at J, with 19 bases between. This CDR3 contains 15 residues. The germline V gene encodes CDR1 MNHEY and CDR2 SMNVEV (reference sequence). CDR3 nucleotides: TGTGCCAGCACCACCTCCTGGGCAGCATCCAATGAGCAGTTCTTC. Translated, it gives CASTTSWAASNEQFF.